These 20 T cell receptor beta chains were sequenced from one sample in a study of T cells in Graves' hyperthyroidism and ophthalmopathy (dated by TCRdb to between 2019 and 2020). Libraries came from multiplex PCR. TCRdb names Illumina HiSeq 2000 as the instrument used. Amplification of TCR beta CDR3 regions was carried out from RNA transcripts. For the first round of RT-PCR on the TCR CDR3, the HTBI primer set was used together with the Qiagen OneStep RT-PCR kit. TCRdb reanalyzed the raw reads on its own, using fastp at Q25 for trimming and MiXCR for clone calling, and kept in-frame beta chains. One record per CDR3 amino acid sequence lists the most common genes and DNA. The sample table contains 610,000 or so distinct CDR3 sequences; only one count was recorded for about 43% of them. The ten largest clones capture around 7.7% of the sample. The source material was peripheral blood or thyroid tissue (not recorded which). These receptors all come from a woman in her late teens or twenties with Graves' hyperthyroidism.

In this sample, this clonotype turned up many times. This chain connects TRBV24-1 to TRBJ2-5; 7 bases fit TRBD2. The CDR3 is 15 residues long. Trimming removed 2 bases from V and 5 bases from J; junction bases left unmatched: 7. The germline gives CDR1 KGHDR, CDR2 SFDVKD. The CDR3 DNA sequence: TGTGCCACCAGTGATTCGACTAGCTTCGTTGAGACCCAGTACTTC. This codes for CATSDSTSFVETQYF.

The chain joins TRBV24-1 to TRBJ2-5; no clear D. Trimming pared 1 base from V and 5 bases from J, leaving 10 bases between. The length of the CDR3 is 14 residues. CDR1 is KGHDR and CDR2 is SFDVKD in the germline V gene. CDR3: CATSDFARRETQYF. CDR3 sequence (DNA): TGTGCCACCAGTGATTTTGCCAGACGGGAGACCCAGTACTTC.

There are a few counts of this clonotype. This sequence joins TRBV5-1 and TRBJ2-2, with TRBD1 matching 10 bases. Per the germline V gene, CDR1 is SGHRS and CDR2 is YFSETQ. The CDR3 runs 15 residues. Trimming took 4 bases from V and 4 from J; bases not matched to a gene: 4. For the CDR3, the DNA is TGCGCCAGCAGCCGGACAGGGGGATCCACCGGGGAGCTGTTTTTT. Translating it yields CASSRTGGSTGELFF.

This clonotype was detected ten times or more. The gene calls are TRBV18 and TRBJ2-7; D not resolved. Trimming cost V 5 bases and J 2 bases, with 10 bases left between them. The germline V gene encodes CDR1 KGHSH and CDR2 LQKENI. The CDR3 is 13 amino acids. The CDR3 DNA reads as TGTGCCAGCTCAACGGACGGTCCCTACGAGCAGTACTTC. It codes for CASSTDGPYEQYF.

The chain employs TRBV30 and TRBJ2-7; 7 bases fit TRBD1. The CDR3 is made up of 14 amino acids. Germline lookup yields CDR1 GTSNPN and CDR2 SVGIG (reference sequence). V shed 3 bases, J shed 2 bases, and the junction held 7 bases outside the gene matches. For the CDR3, the DNA is TGTGCCTGGAGATACGGACAGGAGACCTACGAGCAGTACTTC. Its protein is CAWRYGQETYEQYF. The full variable domain, with the rest looked up from reference TRBV30 and TRBJ2-7, is SQTIHQWPATLVQPVGSPLSLECTVEGTSNPNLYWYRQAAGRGLQLLFYSVGIGQISSEVPQNLSASRPQDRQFILSSKKLLLSDSGFYLCAWRYGQETYEQYFGPGTRLTVT.

The rearrangement links TRBV29-1 to TRBJ1-2, with 8 bases lining up with TRBD1. Germline V gene sequence: CDR1 SQVTM, CDR2 ANQGSEA. Trimming cost V 4 bases and J 2 bases; bases outside gene matches: 6. This CDR3 is built from 14 residues. As DNA, the CDR3 is TGCAGCGTTGGACAGGGGCCGGGCAACTATGGCTACACCTTC. Its translation is CSVGQGPGNYGYTF.

This clonotype was counted many times. The chain joins TRBV2 to TRBJ2-2; D unresolved. CDR3 length: 12 residues. V was shortened by 5 bases and J by 5 bases, with 6 bases between the two germline ends. Germline V CDR1 and CDR2: SNHLY, FYNNEI. DNA of the CDR3: TGTGCCAGCAGTAAGATTACCGGGGAGCTGTTTTTT. Amino acid sequence: CASSKITGELFF. The whole variable domain, remainder taken from reference TRBV2 and TRBJ2-2, is EPEVTQTPSHQVTQMGQEVILRCVPISNHLYFYWYRQILGQKVEFLVSFYNNEISEKSEIFDDQFSVERPDGSNFTLKIRSTKLEDSAMYFCASSKITGELFFGEGSRLTVL.

The V and J genes are TRBV2 and TRBJ2-3; D is uncertain. CDR1 and CDR2 from the germline V gene are SNHLY and FYNNEI. The CDR3 covers 10 residues. V was cut by 6 bases and J by 15 bases, with 13 bases left in between. As DNA, the CDR3 is TGTGCCAGCAGGTTCGCGACCTCCTATTTT. Translated, it gives CASRFATSYF.

There are many counts of this clonotype. This CDR3 reads CASSQVPGQPQHF. The CDR3 bases are TGCGCCAGCAGCCAAGTTCCGGGCCAGCCCCAGCATTTT. The chain has TRBV4-3 and TRBJ1-5; D is unresolved. There are 13 residues in the CDR3. CDR1 LGHNA and CDR2 YSLEER come from the germline V gene. The ends were cut back, 1 base at V and 7 bases at J, with 8 bases in the middle.

This clonotype was detected many times. The gene calls are TRBV5-1 and TRBJ1-1; D gene uncertain. This CDR3 has 15 residues. Trimming removed 0 bases from V and 0 bases from J, with 9 bases in between. Germline values: CDR1 SGHRS, CDR2 YFSETQ. CDR3 coding DNA: TGCGCCAGCAGCTTGGCTGCCCAGTTGAACACTGAAGCTTTCTTT. Encoded protein: CASSLAAQLNTEAFF.

This clonotype was observed at least ten times. The chain recombines TRBV7-9 with TRBJ1-5, with TRBD1 matching 10 bases. Germline V CDR1 and CDR2: SEHNR, FQNEAQ (reference sequence). The CDR3 has 16 amino acids. V lost 1 base to trimming and J lost 4 bases; unmatched junction nucleotides: 4. CDR3 sequence: CASSLVGTGANQPQHF. The CDR3 DNA sequence: TGTGCCAGCAGCTTAGTAGGGACAGGGGCAAATCAGCCCCAGCATTTT.

This clonotype was seen at least ten times. The rearrangement links TRBV19 to TRBJ1-3; a possible D gene is TRBD1 (6 bases). From germline, CDR1 is LNHDA and CDR2 SQIVND (reference sequence). The CDR3 covers 15 residues. Trimming removed 7 bases at V and 4 bases at J, with 17 bases between. CDR3 in DNA: TGTGCCAGTACCCCAACAGGGACCGTCGGAAACACCATATATTTT. Amino acid sequence: CASTPTGTVGNTIYF.

This clonotype was observed a few times. The J gene is TRBJ2-2, the V gene TRBV12-5; 7 bases are a match to TRBD1. The germline gives CDR1 LGHNT, CDR2 FRNRAP. With 11 bases clipped from V and 1 base from J, the junction kept 7 bases outside the gene matches. CDR3 size: 14 residues. CDR3 protein: CASTGTENTGELFF. The CDR3 region has the DNA TGTGCTTCGACCGGGACAGAGAACACCGGGGAGCTGTTTTTT. The full variable domain, its missing parts supplied by reference TRBV12-5 and TRBJ2-2, is DARVTQTPRHKVTEMGQEVTMRCQPILGHNTVFWYRQTMMQGLELLAYFRNRAPLDDSGMPKDRFSAEMPDATLATLKIQPSEPRDSAVYFCASTGTENTGELFFGEGSRLTVL.

V and J are TRBV29-1 and TRBJ2-5; 8 positions match TRBD1. V shed 6 bases, J shed 3 bases, and the junction held 3 bases outside the gene matches. This CDR3 has 12 amino acids. Per the germline V gene, CDR1 is SQVTM and CDR2 is ANQGSEA. The CDR3 is CSVGTGKETQYF. The CDR3 region has the DNA TGCAGCGTAGGGACAGGAAAAGAGACCCAGTACTTC.

The chain carries TRBV12-3 or TRBV12-4 and TRBJ2-5; 10 positions agree with TRBD1. CDR3 length: 16 residues. J lost 9 bases, V lost 7 bases, and 17 bases had no gene match. CDR3 bases: TGTGCCAGCACCTTAGCCGGGACAGGGGATACTCAGCCCCAGTACTTC. Amino acid sequence: CASTLAGTGDTQPQYF.

The J gene is TRBJ1-5, the V gene TRBV20-1; 7 bases map to TRBD1. Germline V lookup: CDR1 DFQATT, CDR2 SNEGSKA (reference sequence). V lost 0 bases and J lost 5; bases outside the gene matches: 4. The CDR3 is made up of 14 amino acids. The CDR3 is CSARDWQGDQPQHF. CDR3 coding DNA: TGCAGTGCTAGAGATTGGCAGGGGGATCAGCCCCAGCATTTT.

The chain is built from TRBV2 and TRBJ2-7; TRBD2 matches at 15 bases. With the DNA end fitting TRBJ2-1 better, the J assignment may be wrong. The CDR3 totals 16 residues. Germline V gene lookup returns CDR1 SNHLY and CDR2 FYNNEI. In DNA form, the CDR3 reads TGTGCCAGCAGTGACCCAGGACTAGCGGGAGGGCCGGAGCAGTTCTTC. Protein: CASSDPGLAGGPEQFF.

J is TRBJ1-6 and V is TRBV9; 10 bases map to TRBD1. This CDR3 has 17 amino acids. J lost 0 bases, V lost 0 bases, and 0 bases had no gene match. From germline, CDR1 is SGDLS and CDR2 YYNGEE. CDR3 protein: CASSVGDRGSYNSPLHF. The CDR3 nucleotides are TGTGCCAGCAGCGTAGGGGACAGGGGCTCCTATAATTCACCCCTCCACTTT.

This rearrangement joins TRBV6-1 to TRBJ1-5; possibly TRBD1 for D (5 bases). Germline assignment: CDR1 MNHNS and CDR2 SASEGT. CDR3 length: 14 residues. V lost 8 bases and J 4 bases, leaving 15 bases between the germline ends. CDR3 loop: CASSRGARNQPQHF. The DNA of the CDR3 is TGTGCCAGCTCGAGAGGGGCGCGAAATCAGCCCCAGCATTTT.

As regards this clonotype: At one boundary the junction diverges from the germline segment, which might be a read error. The chain uses TRBV7-9 and TRBJ1-3, with D uncertain. Germline values: CDR1 SEHNR, CDR2 FQNEAQ (reference sequence). The CDR3 consists of 14 residues. The CDR3 sequence is CARSLLSSGNTIYF. The DNA for the CDR3 is TGTGCCAGGAGCTTGCTGTCCTCTGGAAACACCATATATTTT. The full variable domain, with the rest looked up from reference TRBV7-9 and TRBJ1-3, is DTGVSQNPRHKITKRGQNVTFRCDPISEHNRLYWYRQTLGQGPEFLTYFQNEAQLEKSRLLSDRFSAERPKGSFSTLEIQRTEQGDSAMYLCARSLLSSGNTIYFGEGSWLTVV.